The clone carrying this T cell receptor beta chain was observed a few times. Produced via immunoSEQ multiplex PCR; TCRdb's table is partial and in-frame only. The repertoire holds approximately 50,000 clones, about four fifths seen once, with roughly 29% in the top ten. Germline V lookup: CDR1 WSHSY, CDR2 SAAADI. V gave up 0 bases and J gave up 0 bases; unmatched junction bases: 7. The CDR3 sequence is 17 residues long. The sample comes from a study of blood T cell repertoires in COVID-19. Study at large: Sites across the United States, Italy and Spain contributed samples from acute and convalescent COVID-19.

The receptor was isolated from a woman of 80 years or more with COVID-19, enrolled during active disease. The chain joins TRBV10-2 to TRBJ1-1, with 7 bases identical to TRBD1. The sequenced sample was peripheral blood. The CDR3 region has the DNA TGCGCCAGCAGTGAGTCGAGCGTCAGGGGGTTGAACACTGAAGCTTTCTTT. This codes for CASSESSVRGLNTEAFF.